The 32 T cell receptor beta chains below were found in one sample sequenced in a study of T-cell reconstitution after alpha-beta-depleted transplantation in children. Unique molecular identifiers featured in how the TCRbeta library was prepared. One entry per CDR3 protein results from TCRdb running MiXCR on the PCR reads. The sample lists around 300,000 distinct CDR3 sequences, under 14% occurring once. Material: peripheral blood, obtained 180 days after TCRalphabeta/CD19-depleted stem cell transplant. The receptor source for this set is a male patient aged 2-15 years who had a stem cell transplant for chronic granulomatous disease, so the T cells may come from the graft donor.

The chain is built from TRBV20-1 and TRBJ2-3; 10 positions match TRBD2. The CDR3 contains 18 residues. Germline V gives CDR1 DFQATT, CDR2 SNEGSKA (reference sequence). The V and J ends lost 2 bases and 2 bases, in that order; junction bases with no gene match: 13. The CDR3 region is CSARHSSGRVFLTDTQYF. CDR3 sequence (DNA): TGCAGTGCTAGACACTCTAGCGGGAGAGTTTTCCTCACAGATACGCAGTATTTT.

About this clonotype: This may arise from a read error, as a much more abundant clone is one base away. V usage is TRBV20-1 and J usage is TRBJ2-2; no clear D gene. The length of the CDR3 is 17 residues. CDR1 DFQATT and CDR2 SNEGSKA come from the germline V gene (reference sequence). V was clipped by 6 bases and J by 0 bases, with 20 bases between them. This CDR3 is CSARLGGRQPNTGELFF. DNA for the CDR3: TGCAGTGCACGGCTGGGTGGTCGTCAGCCGAACACCGGGGAGCTGTTTTTT.

This clonotype has a count of ten or more. The chain recombines TRBV4-3 with TRBJ1-1, with TRBD1 as a possible D gene (5 bases). From germline, CDR1 is LGHNA and CDR2 YSLEER. The CDR3 length is 15 residues. The ends were cut back, 1 base at V and 11 bases at J, with 20 bases in the middle. The CDR3 DNA sequence: TGCGCCAGCAGCCAAGGCATCCTCCTGCAGGGATGGGCTTTCTTT. Amino acids: CASSQGILLQGWAFF.

This clonotype was seen at least ten times. The genes are TRBV11-2 and TRBJ1-2; D is uncertain. The germline V gene has CDR1 SGHAT and CDR2 FQNNGV. The CDR3 has 15 amino acids. The V gene lost 5 bases and the J gene lost 5 bases, with 18 bases spanning the gap. This CDR3 is CASSPLPGSRYGYTF. CDR3 bases: TGTGCCAGCAGCCCCCTTCCAGGTAGTCGTTATGGCTACACCTTC.

This clonotype came up many times. V is TRBV29-1 and J is TRBJ2-7, with D tentatively TRBD1 or TRBD2 (6 bases each). V lost 0 bases, J lost 0 bases, and 9 bases lay in between. The CDR3 sequence is 14 residues long. CDR1 and CDR2 (germline): SQVTM, ANQGSEA. The CDR3 sequence: CSVEEGGSSYEQYF. CDR3 coding DNA: TGCAGCGTTGAAGAGGGGGGCAGCTCCTACGAGCAGTACTTC.

This clonotype was found many times. The rearrangement links TRBV20-1 to TRBJ1-2; 8 bases fit TRBD1. The CDR3 length is 12 residues. Germline V gene lookup returns CDR1 DFQATT and CDR2 SNEGSKA (reference sequence). V lost 6 bases, J lost 5 bases, and 5 bases stayed unmatched. CDR3 DNA: TGCAGTGCCCAAACAGGGGGGTATGGCTACACCTTC. Translating it yields CSAQTGGYGYTF.

This clonotype was recorded at least ten times. V and J are TRBV29-1 and TRBJ2-7, with 10 bases fitting TRBD2. The CDR3 loop spans 13 amino acids. V shed 4 bases, J shed 7 bases, and the junction held 7 bases outside the gene matches. The germline V gene has CDR1 SQVTM and CDR2 ANQGSEA. CDR3 amino acids: CSVVGLAGDEQYF. CDR3 sequence (DNA): TGCAGCGTTGTGGGCCTAGCGGGAGATGAGCAGTACTTC.

This clonotype was picked up many times. V gene TRBV11-2 combines with J gene TRBJ2-7; D possibly uses TRBD1 or TRBD2 (7 bases each). The V end was cut by 0 bases, the J end by 5 bases, with 20 bases between. CDR1 is SGHAT, CDR2 FQNNGV, per germline. The CDR3 loop spans 17 amino acids. CDR3: CASSLERSLTGRDEQYF. The CDR3 DNA reads as TGTGCCAGCAGCTTAGAAAGGTCCCTGACAGGGAGGGACGAGCAGTACTTC.

This clonotype was picked up many times. The chain carries TRBV7-2 and TRBJ2-3, with 13 positions matching TRBD2. J gave up 1 base and V 0 bases, and 4 bases lay outside the gene matches. Per germline, CDR1 SGHTA and CDR2 FQGNSA. CDR3 length: 18 residues. CDR3 protein: CASSLASGTSGGTDTQYF. For the CDR3, the DNA is TGTGCCAGCAGCTTAGCCTCCGGGACTAGCGGGGGCACAGATACGCAGTATTTT.

A word on this clonotype: Possible read error: a much larger clone is one base away. The gene calls are TRBV5-1 and TRBJ2-5, with D possibly matching TRBD2 (6 bases). Germline CDR1 SGHRS, CDR2 YFSETQ. This CDR3 region has 16 residues. The CDR3 DNA reads TGCGCCAACAGCTTGAAACTAGCTCGAAGGTCGGAGACCCAGTACTTC. Protein sequence: CANSLKLARRSETQYF.

This clonotype appeared many times. The chain couples TRBV12-3 or TRBV12-4 to TRBJ2-3; 14 bases fit TRBD2. The CDR3 is 17 amino acids. Trimming at V came to 5 bases and at J to 4 bases, leaving 8 bases not matched to a gene. For the CDR3, the DNA is TGTGCCAGCAGTCGGGATCGACTAGCGGGAGGGGCAGATACGCAGTATTTT. It is translated as CASSRDRLAGGADTQYF.

This clonotype came up many times. The chain couples TRBV6-1 to TRBJ2-6; D not resolved. Trimming shortened V by 5 bases and J by 2 bases, and 4 bases separated the two germline ends. CDR1 MNHNS and CDR2 SASEGT come from the germline V gene. This CDR3 is 13 amino acids long. CDR3: CASSRTGANVLTF. The CDR3 nucleotides read TGTGCCAGCAGTAGGACTGGGGCCAACGTCCTGACTTTC.

The rearrangement uses TRBV28 and TRBJ2-7; D might be TRBD1 (6 bases). Germline V gives CDR1 MDHEN, CDR2 SYDVKM. V lost 1 base and J 1 base, leaving 17 bases between the germline ends. The CDR3 covers 17 residues. This CDR3 is CASSLSQIYRESYEQYF. As DNA, the CDR3 is TGTGCCAGCAGTTTATCCCAGATTTACAGGGAGTCCTACGAGCAGTACTTC.

This clonotype was recorded at least ten times. This chain uses TRBV28 with TRBJ1-5; D unresolved. Between the trimmed V and J ends, which lost 5 bases and 9 bases, there was a span of 17 bases. The V gene's germline CDR1 is MDHEN and CDR2 SYDVKM. CDR3 size: 14 residues. The CDR3 protein is CASSDTRPAGPQHF. In DNA form, the CDR3 reads TGTGCCAGCAGTGACACACGGCCGGCCGGGCCCCAGCATTTT.

The sample holds many counts of this clonotype. The chain combines TRBV5-1 with TRBJ2-1, with TRBD1 identical over 12 bases. This CDR3 has 15 residues. With V trimmed by 0 bases and J by 6 bases, 1 base remained unmatched. In germline, CDR1 is SGHRS, CDR2 YFSETQ. CDR3 coding DNA: TGCGCCAGCAGCTTGGGGGACAGGGGGCGCAATGAGCAGTTCTTC. This gives the protein CASSLGDRGRNEQFF.

There are many counts of this clonotype. CDR3 nucleotides: TGCAGCGTTGAACAGGGGGTGAATGGAAACACCATATATTTT. Protein sequence: CSVEQGVNGNTIYF. J is TRBJ1-3 and V is TRBV29-1; the match to TRBD1 covers 7 bases. The CDR3 is made up of 14 amino acids. The ends lost 2 bases at V and 3 bases at J; junction bases unmatched: 4. Germline V gene sequence: CDR1 SQVTM, CDR2 ANQGSEA.

The sample holds many counts of this clonotype. The chain uses TRBV14 and TRBJ2-1, with TRBD2 identical over 11 bases. The CDR3 runs 16 residues. V lost 5 bases to trimming and J lost 4 bases; unmatched junction nucleotides: 7. Germline CDR1 SGHDN, CDR2 FVKESK. CDR3 sequence (DNA): TGTGCCAGCAGCACCCGACTAGCGGGACGGTACAATGAGCAGTTCTTC. Residues: CASSTRLAGRYNEQFF.

This clonotype was counted many times. The rearrangement uses TRBV24-1 and TRBJ1-4; tentative D call: TRBD1 (5 bases). CDR1 and CDR2 from the germline V gene are KGHDR and SFDVKD. The CDR3 is made up of 16 amino acids. The V gene lost 7 bases and the J gene lost 0 bases, with 14 bases spanning the gap. CDR3 nucleotide sequence: TGTGCCACCAGGGAATGGGGACGCCCAACTAATGAAAAACTGTTTTTT. Its protein is CATREWGRPTNEKLFF.

The table lists this clonotype with many counts. J is TRBJ1-3 and V is TRBV7-2; tentatively, D is TRBD1 (6 bases). Deletions cut 5 bases from V and 0 bases from J, with 17 bases between. The length of the CDR3 is 17 residues. CDR1 and CDR2 (germline): SGHTA, FQGNSA. The CDR3 reads CASSGYTGRFSGNTIYF. The CDR3 region has the DNA TGTGCCAGCAGCGGCTATACAGGGCGCTTCTCTGGAAACACCATATATTTT.

The sample holds many counts of this clonotype. The V and J genes are TRBV10-3 and TRBJ2-2, with TRBD2 matching 12 bases. The CDR3 totals 13 residues. V lost 6 bases to trimming and J lost 8 bases; unmatched junction nucleotides: 1. Germline V CDR1 and CDR2: ENHRY, SYGVKD. The CDR3: CAIRGLAGGELFF. The CDR3 nucleotides are TGTGCCATCAGAGGACTAGCGGGGGGGGAGCTGTTTTTT.

This clonotype was counted at least ten times. The CDR3 region is CASSSQGRSEAFF. The CDR3 nucleotides are TGTGCCAGCAGCAGTCAGGGTAGGTCTGAAGCTTTCTTT. V and J are TRBV7-3 and TRBJ1-1; tentatively, D is TRBD1 (5 bases). Trimming cost V 5 bases and J 6 bases, with 13 bases left between them. Germline values: CDR1 SGHTA, CDR2 FQGTGA. This CDR3 spans 13 amino acids.

For this clonotype: A much larger clone differs from this one at a single base, so this may be a read error. The V gene is TRBV6-1, the J gene TRBJ2-5; unclear D gene. The V and J ends lost 9 bases and 5 bases respectively, with 22 bases between them. This CDR3 is 15 amino acids long. Germline CDR1 and CDR2: MNHNS and SASEGT. CDR3 sequence (DNA): TGTGCCAGTTCCGTCCGGAACACGCACTTGGAGACCCAGTACTTC. Protein: CASSVRNTHLETQYF.

This clonotype appeared many times. The chain couples TRBV28 to TRBJ2-1; D is undetermined. V shed 1 base and J shed 10 bases, with 8 bases lying between them. The V gene's germline CDR1 is MDHEN and CDR2 SYDVKM. This CDR3 spans 12 amino acids. The DNA for the CDR3 is TGTGCCAGCAGTTTATCGAGTGGAGAGCAGTTCTTC. Translation: CASSLSSGEQFF.

The V and J genes are TRBV14 and TRBJ2-7, with 9 bases matching TRBD1. Per germline, CDR1 SGHDN and CDR2 FVKESK. V was pared by 2 bases and J by 2 bases, with 10 bases of the junction left unmatched. This CDR3 comprises 17 residues. CDR3: CASSQFPSGQGPYEQYF. CDR3 sequence (DNA): TGTGCCAGCAGCCAATTCCCCTCGGGACAGGGCCCCTACGAGCAGTACTTC.

This clonotype showed up many times. The rearrangement uses TRBV5-1 and TRBJ2-7; D possibly corresponds to TRBD1 (5 bases). This CDR3 is built from 15 residues. V shed 2 bases and J shed 2 bases, with 14 bases lying between them. Germline V CDR1 and CDR2: SGHRS, YFSETQ. CDR3 sequence (DNA): TGCGCCAGCAGCTTTCGGACACGGAACCCCTACGAGCAGTACTTC. The encoded protein is CASSFRTRNPYEQYF.

This clonotype was counted at least ten times. The chain joins TRBV12-3 or TRBV12-4 to TRBJ2-7, with 12 bases aligning to TRBD2. Germline trimming cut 3 bases from V and 7 bases from J; bases unmatched to any gene: 7. The CDR3 contains 15 residues. CDR3 loop: CASSFWSSGRGEQYF. CDR3 DNA: TGTGCCAGCAGTTTCTGGTCTAGCGGGAGGGGAGAGCAGTACTTC.

The rearrangement uses TRBV28 and TRBJ2-1, with 8 positions matching TRBD2. The CDR3 extends over 17 amino acids. Germline trimming cut 2 bases from V and 2 bases from J; bases unmatched to any gene: 8. Germline V lookup: CDR1 MDHEN, CDR2 SYDVKM. CDR3 nucleotide sequence: TGTGCCAGCAGTTTAAGGCTCCTAGCGGGTACCTACAATGAGCAGTTCTTC. It codes for CASSLRLLAGTYNEQFF.

This clonotype was found many times. The genes are TRBV29-1 and TRBJ1-1; 9 bases match TRBD1. The CDR3 spans 13 residues. Germline lookup yields CDR1 SQVTM and CDR2 ANQGSEA. V shed 4 bases, J shed 4 bases, and the junction held 4 bases outside the gene matches. The CDR3 DNA is TGCAGCGTTGCTTGGACAGGGGTCACTGAAGCTTTCTTT. It codes for CSVAWTGVTEAFF.

The table lists this clonotype with many counts. The rearrangement uses TRBV18 and TRBJ2-7, with TRBD2 matching over 8 bases. CDR1 is KGHSH and CDR2 is LQKENI in the germline V gene. CDR3 length equals 17 residues. Unmatched junction bases numbered 16, after V lost 4 bases and J lost 5 bases. The CDR3 here is CASSLSGSMAISDEQYF. The CDR3 DNA reads as TGTGCCAGCTCACTCAGCGGGAGTATGGCAATTAGCGACGAGCAGTACTTC. Variable domain in full (rest from reference TRBV18 and TRBJ2-7): NAGVMQNPRHLVRRRGQEARLRCSPMKGHSHVYWYRQLPEEGLKFMVYLQKENIIDESGMPKERFSAEFPKEGPSILRIQQVVRGDSAAYFCASSLSGSMAISDEQYFGPGTRLTVT.

This clonotype has more than one count but fewer than ten. CDR3 DNA: TGTGCCTGGAGTGGCGGGGGCTCTGGGGCCAACGTCCTGACTTTC. It is translated as CAWSGGGSGANVLTF. This chain connects TRBV30 to TRBJ2-6, with TRBD2 identical over 7 bases. This CDR3 is built from 15 residues. Germline V gene sequence: CDR1 GTSNPN, CDR2 SVGIG (reference sequence). The V and J ends lost 1 base and 0 bases, in that order; junction bases with no gene match: 0.

This clonotype was seen ten or more times. The chain recombines TRBV5-1 with TRBJ2-3; 7 nucleotides agree with TRBD2. Germline V gives CDR1 SGHRS, CDR2 YFSETQ. CDR3 length: 15 amino acids. With V trimmed by 2 bases and J by 0 bases, 3 bases remained unmatched. CDR3 DNA: TGCGCCAGCAGCTTCACCGGGGGGAGCACAGATACGCAGTATTTT. Its protein is CASSFTGGSTDTQYF.

This clonotype was recorded many times. This rearrangement joins TRBV20-1 to TRBJ2-2, with 9 bases matching TRBD1. V lost 5 bases, J lost 3 bases, and 7 bases stayed unmatched. CDR1 is DFQATT, CDR2 SNEGSKA, per germline (reference sequence). This CDR3 is 15 amino acids long. The CDR3 spells CSAPGQGRYTGELFF. CDR3 sequence (DNA): TGCAGTGCTCCGGGACAGGGCCGTTACACCGGGGAGCTGTTTTTT.